The T cell receptor beta chain described here comes from a study of CD8 T cells in Susac syndrome. Findings and limits, study-wide: The relatively small number of individuals in the TCR sequencing and HLA analysis was acknowledged by the study.

Trimming removed 4 bases at V and 1 base at J, with 10 bases between. Germline loops: CDR1 MNHEY, CDR2 SMNVEV (reference sequence). The CDR3 runs to 14 residues. After extraction with the RNeasy kit, roughly 0.45 to 1 ug of the RNA was reverse transcribed using random hexamers. Amplification of TCR beta CDR3 by immunoSEQ multiplex PCR spanned 54 Vbeta and 13 Jbeta. TCRdb processed the immunoSEQ multiplex PCR reads anew with MiXCR; each CDR3 protein has one entry. The sample carries under 200,000 distinct CDR3 sequences, 93% recorded once. Matching for age and sex applied to the controls, who were healthy donors. TEMRA cells were FACS-enriched, and CD8+ and CD4+ T cells were isolated negatively. Concerning this clonotype: Its antigen is currently unknown.

Sequences were obtained from CD4+ T cells from PBMCs. The sequence was obtained from a human donor in good health. The V gene is TRBV27, the J gene TRBJ1-1; the D is unclear. The CDR3 coding sequence is TGTGCCAGCAGTTCCCGGATTCGGAACACTGAAGCTTTCTTT. Translated: CASSSRIRNTEAFF.